What follows are 7 T cell receptor beta chains derived from one specimen sequenced in a study of human T cells and chemical hapten exposure. TCRdb recomputed calls from the RACE reads with MiXCR, one row per CDR3 protein. The sample shows some 330,000 distinct CDR3 sequences, 4.5% to 7% of them seen only once. As for time point: pre-sensitization, week 0. Treatment defined: therapeutic diphenylcyclopropenone sensitization with weekly scalp DPC. Sequences were derived from whole blood, sampled in connection with sensitization to the hapten diphenylcyclopropenone (DPC). Receptor source: a woman in her late teens or twenties with alopecia areata. Some clones in this sample may be carry-over from other donors' samples.

This clonotype was counted only a few times. The chain couples TRBV6-5 to TRBJ1-6; D is perhaps TRBD1 (6 bases). The CDR3 spans 15 residues. From germline, CDR1 is MNHEY and CDR2 SVGAGI. V lost 5 bases and J 10 bases, leaving 18 bases between the germline ends. CDR3 residues: CASSRGQSLASPLHF. The CDR3 nucleotides read TGTGCCAGCAGTCGCGGACAGTCCCTTGCCTCACCCCTCCACTTT.

This clonotype has just a few counts. The V gene is TRBV20-1, the J gene TRBJ2-7, with 8 bases matching TRBD2. Unmatched junction bases numbered 11, after V lost 5 bases and J lost 5 bases. There are 14 residues in the CDR3. Germline V gene lookup returns CDR1 DFQATT and CDR2 SNEGSKA (reference sequence). CDR3 in amino acids: CSAQKRGNVDEQYF. DNA for the CDR3: TGCAGTGCTCAAAAGCGGGGGAACGTTGACGAGCAGTACTTC.

This clonotype has a handful of counts. This chain joins TRBV5-4 and TRBJ1-2, with D perhaps TRBD1 (5 bases). This CDR3 is built from 16 residues. CDR1 and CDR2 (germline): SGHNT, YYREEE (reference sequence). The V gene lost 4 bases and the J gene lost 0 bases, with 16 bases spanning the gap. CDR3 residues: CASSLTLTVSNYGYTF. The DNA of the CDR3 is TGTGCCAGCAGCCTAACATTGACAGTATCTAACTATGGCTACACCTTC.

The rearrangement links TRBV4-2 to TRBJ2-3; 13 bases agree with TRBD2. CDR3 length: 17 amino acids. Per the germline V gene, CDR1 is LGHNA and CDR2 is YNFKEQ. J was trimmed by 5 bases and V by 1 base; bases with no gene match: 6. CDR3 bases: TGTGCCAGCAGCCAAGCACTAGCGGGGGGGGGCGGAGATACGCAGTATTTT. Protein: CASSQALAGGGGDTQYF.

Ten or more counts support this clonotype. The V call is TRBV12-3 or TRBV12-4, the J call TRBJ2-3, with a tentative D call TRBD2 (5 bases). Trimming shortened V by 6 bases and J by 1 base, and 17 bases separated the two germline ends. This CDR3 comprises 16 residues. The CDR3 region is CASSPERSGGTDTQYF. CDR3 nucleotides: TGTGCCAGCAGCCCCGAGCGGAGCGGTGGCACAGATACGCAGTATTTT.

The rearrangement uses TRBV12-3 or TRBV12-4 and TRBJ1-5; TRBD1 might be the D (5 bases). The CDR3 runs 14 residues. V was trimmed by 1 base and J by 2 bases, leaving 6 bases between them. The CDR3, as DNA: TGTGCCAGCAGTTTAGGGGACGGCAATCAGCCCCAGCATTTT. The encoded protein is CASSLGDGNQPQHF.

This clonotype was seen at least ten times. The V gene is TRBV27, the J gene TRBJ2-7; 12 bases match TRBD2. Per the germline V gene, CDR1 is MNHEY and CDR2 is SMNVEV (reference sequence). This CDR3 contains 15 residues. Germline trimming cut 5 bases from V and 3 bases from J; bases unmatched to any gene: 5. The CDR3 nucleotides are TGTGCCAGCAGTCCCTGGACTAGCGGGGACTACGAGCAGTACTTC. Protein product: CASSPWTSGDYEQYF.